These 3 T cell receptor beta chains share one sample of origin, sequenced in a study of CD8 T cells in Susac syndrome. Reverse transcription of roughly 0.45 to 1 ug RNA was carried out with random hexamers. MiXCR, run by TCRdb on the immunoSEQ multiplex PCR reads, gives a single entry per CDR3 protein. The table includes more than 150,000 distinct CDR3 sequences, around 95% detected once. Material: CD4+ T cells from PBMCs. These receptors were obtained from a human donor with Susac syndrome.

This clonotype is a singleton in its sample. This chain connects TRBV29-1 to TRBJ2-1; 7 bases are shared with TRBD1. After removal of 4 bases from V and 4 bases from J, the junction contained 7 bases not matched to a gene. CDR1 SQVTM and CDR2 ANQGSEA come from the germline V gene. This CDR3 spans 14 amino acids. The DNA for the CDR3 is TGCAGCGTTGTAGTCGGACAGGCATACAATGAGCAGTTCTTC. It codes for CSVVVGQAYNEQFF.

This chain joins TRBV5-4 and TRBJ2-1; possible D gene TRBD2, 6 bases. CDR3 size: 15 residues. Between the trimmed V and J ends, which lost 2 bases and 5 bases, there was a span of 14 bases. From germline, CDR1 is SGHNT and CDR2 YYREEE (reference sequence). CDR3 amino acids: CASSFSGLLNNEQFF. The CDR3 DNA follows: TGTGCCAGCAGCTTTTCGGGACTCCTCAACAATGAGCAGTTCTTC. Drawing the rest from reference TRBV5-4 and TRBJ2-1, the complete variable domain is ETGVTQSPTHLIKTRGQQVTLRCSSQSGHNTVSWYQQALGQGPQFIFQYYREEENGRGNFPPRFSGLQFPNYSSELNVNALELDDSALYLCASSFSGLLNNEQFFGPGTRLTVL.

CDR3: CASGEGLADTQYF. In nucleotides, the CDR3 is TGTGCCAGTGGGGAGGGTTTGGCAGATACGCAGTATTTT. V usage is TRBV7-2 and J usage is TRBJ2-3, with 7 nucleotides matching TRBD2. The junction had 7 bases not matched to a gene; V was cut back by 9 bases and J by 4 bases. Germline V gene sequence: CDR1 SGHTA, CDR2 FQGNSA. The CDR3 covers 13 residues.